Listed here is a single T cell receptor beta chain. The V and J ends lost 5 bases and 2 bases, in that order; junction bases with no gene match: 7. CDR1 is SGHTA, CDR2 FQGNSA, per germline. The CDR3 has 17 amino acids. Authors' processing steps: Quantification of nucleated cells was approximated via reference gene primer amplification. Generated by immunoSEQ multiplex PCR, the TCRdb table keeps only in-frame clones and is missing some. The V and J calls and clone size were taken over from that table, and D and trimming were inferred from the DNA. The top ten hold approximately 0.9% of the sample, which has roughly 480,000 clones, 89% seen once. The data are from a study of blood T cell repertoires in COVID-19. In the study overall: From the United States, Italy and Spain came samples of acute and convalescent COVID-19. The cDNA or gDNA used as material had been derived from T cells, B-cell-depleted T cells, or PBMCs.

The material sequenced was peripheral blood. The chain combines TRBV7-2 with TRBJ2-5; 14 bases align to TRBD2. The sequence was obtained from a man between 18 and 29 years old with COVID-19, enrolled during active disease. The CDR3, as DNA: TGTGCCAGCAGCCTAGGGACTAGCGGGGGATATCAAGAGACCCAGTACTTC. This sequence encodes CASSLGTSGGYQETQYF. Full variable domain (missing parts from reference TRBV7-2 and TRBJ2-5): GAGVSQSPSNKVTEKGKDVELRCDPISGHTALYWYRQSLGQGLEFLIYFQGNSAPDKSGLPSDRFSAERTGGSVSTLTIQRTQQEDSAVYLCASSLGTSGGYQETQYFGPGTRLLVL.